This T cell receptor beta chain was sequenced during a study of blood T cell repertoires in COVID-19. For the study at large: From T cells, B-cell-depleted T cells, or PBMCs came the material, which was cDNA or gDNA.

This CDR3 region has 19 residues. The germline V gene encodes CDR1 LGHNA and CDR2 YSLEER. V gave up 0 bases and J gave up 0 bases; unmatched junction bases: 4. In the study's own analysis: How many nucleated cells were present was estimated from reference gene primer amplification. Profiled with immunoSEQ multiplex PCR; TCRdb holds only in-frame clones, not every one. Clonal size and the V and J genes are those of that table, whereas D and trimming came from the DNA. This sample has about 56,000 clones; 75% to 90% occur once, and the top ten carry around 40%. The receptor comes from a woman in her fifties or sixties with COVID-19, enrolled during active disease. Sequencing input: peripheral blood. The gene calls are TRBV4-3 and TRBJ2-3; 15 bases are a match to TRBD2. CDR3 sequence reads: CASSQDGLAGGPSTDTQYF. In DNA, the CDR3 is TGCGCCAGCAGCCAAGATGGACTAGCGGGAGGGCCAAGCACAGATACGCAGTATTTT.